This TCR beta chain was captured in a study of prognosis after radiotherapy for stage I lung cancer. Study background: Nobody among the patients got concurrent therapy with stereotactic body radiotherapy.

This clonotype has ten or more counts. The TCR beta CDR3 region was amplified from genomic DNA, with two rounds of multiplex PCR being used for the amplification. Primers (each specific to one TRBV or TRBJ gene) were used in first-round PCR. Second-round PCR used universal primers. One entry per CDR3 protein, called by TCRdb with MiXCR from the multiplex PCR reads. The top ten hold 6.5% to 8.5% of the sample, which has tens of thousands of distinct CDR3 sequences, about a quarter seen once. This sample comprised PBMCs, obtained before or after stereotactic body radiation therapy (not recorded which). The clonotype was recovered from a donor over 45 with non-small cell lung cancer.

For the CDR3, the DNA is TGCCGCGCTACCCGTGGGACATGGGACACTGAAGCTTTCTTT. Its protein is CRATRGTWDTEAFF. This chain links TRBV20-1 with TRBJ1-1; possibly TRBD1 for D (6 bases). The CDR3 runs to 14 residues. From germline, CDR1 is DFQATT and CDR2 SNEGSKA (reference sequence).